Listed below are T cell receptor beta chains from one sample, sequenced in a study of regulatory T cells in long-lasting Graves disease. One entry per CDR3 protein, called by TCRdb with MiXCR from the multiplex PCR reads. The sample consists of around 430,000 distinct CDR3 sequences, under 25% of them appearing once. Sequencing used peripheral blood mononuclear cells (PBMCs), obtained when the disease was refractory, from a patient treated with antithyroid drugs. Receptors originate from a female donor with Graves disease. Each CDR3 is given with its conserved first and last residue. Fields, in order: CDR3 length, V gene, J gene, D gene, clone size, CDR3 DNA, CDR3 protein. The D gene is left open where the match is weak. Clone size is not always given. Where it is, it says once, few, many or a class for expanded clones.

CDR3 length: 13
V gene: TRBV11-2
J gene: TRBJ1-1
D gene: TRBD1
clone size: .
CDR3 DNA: TGTGCCAGCAGCTCGACAGGGGCCACTGAAGCTTTCTTT
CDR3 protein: CASSSTGATEAFF

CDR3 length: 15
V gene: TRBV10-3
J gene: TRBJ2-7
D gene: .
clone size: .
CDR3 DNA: TGTGCCATCACTGATAGCAGGAGGGGTGCGGGCGAGCAGTACTTC
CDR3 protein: CAITDSRRGAGEQYF

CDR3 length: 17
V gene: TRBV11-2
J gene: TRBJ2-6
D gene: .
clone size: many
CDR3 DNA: TGTGCCAGCAGCGCTACCGACAGCTACTCTGGGGCCAACGTCCTGACTTTC
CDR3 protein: CASSATDSYSGANVLTF

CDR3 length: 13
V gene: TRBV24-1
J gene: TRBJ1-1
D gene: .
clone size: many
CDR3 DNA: TGTGCCACCAGGAGTGAGAAGAACACTGAAGCTTTCTTT
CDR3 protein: CATRSEKNTEAFF

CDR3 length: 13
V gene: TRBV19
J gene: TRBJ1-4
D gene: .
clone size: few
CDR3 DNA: TGTGCCAGCACCGGGACAACGGGTGAAAAACTGTTTTTT
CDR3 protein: CASTGTTGEKLFF

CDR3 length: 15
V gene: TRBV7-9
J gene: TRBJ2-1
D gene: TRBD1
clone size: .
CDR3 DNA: TGTGCCAGCAGCCGCGACAGGGTGGGGAACAATGAGCAGTTCTTC
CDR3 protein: CASSRDRVGNNEQFF

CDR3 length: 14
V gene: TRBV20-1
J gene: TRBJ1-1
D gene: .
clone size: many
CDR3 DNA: TGCAGTGCTAGAGTTCAGGCATTGAACACTGAAGCTTTCTTT
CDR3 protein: CSARVQALNTEAFF

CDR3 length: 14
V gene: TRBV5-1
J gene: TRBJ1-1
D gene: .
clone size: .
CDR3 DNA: TGCGCCAGCAGTTCAGGGGAGGGTCACACTGAAGCTTTCTTT
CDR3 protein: CASSSGEGHTEAFF

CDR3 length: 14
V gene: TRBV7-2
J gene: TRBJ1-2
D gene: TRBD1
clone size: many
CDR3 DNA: TGTGCCAGCAGCCCCGACAGGGCCCGATATGGCTACACCTTC
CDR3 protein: CASSPDRARYGYTF

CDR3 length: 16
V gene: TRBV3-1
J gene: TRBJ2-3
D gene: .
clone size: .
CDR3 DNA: TGTGCCAGCAGCCAAGATAAGGGCCCTTCCACAGATACGCAGTATTTT
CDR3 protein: CASSQDKGPSTDTQYF